One and the same sample provided the 16 T cell receptor beta chains below, sequenced in a study of Graves' ophthalmopathy and Graves' hyperthyroidism (dated by TCRdb to the late 2010s). Sequencer: Illumina HiSeq 2000. For repertoire sequencing, the TCR beta CDR3 regions were amplified from RNA transcripts. The first round was an RT-PCR using HTBI primers with the Qiagen OneStep RT-PCR kit, and this first round was followed by a second-round multiplex PCR, then size selection and purification. TCRdb ran its own pipeline on the public reads, namely fastp trimming at Q25 and MiXCR clone calling, and kept in-frame beta chains. CDR3 protein sequences are deduplicated, and each keeps its most common genes and DNA. This sample gives approximately 37,000 distinct CDR3 sequences in total; about 51% of them show up just once. The leading ten clones occupy roughly 18% of the sample. The sequenced sample was peripheral blood. The receptors derive from an adult man with Graves' ophthalmopathy.

This clonotype was detected a few times. The chain uses TRBV9 and TRBJ2-7, with D maybe TRBD1 (5 bases). The V gene's germline CDR1 is SGDLS and CDR2 YYNGEE. CDR3 length: 12 amino acids. The V and J ends lost 0 bases and 6 bases respectively, with 7 bases between them. The DNA for the CDR3 is TGTGCCAGCAGCGTAGGACAGAGCGAGCAGTACTTC. Encoded protein: CASSVGQSEQYF.

A few counts support this clonotype. This chain links TRBV18 with TRBJ2-7, with 14 bases identical to TRBD2. The J segment lost 3 bases and the V segment lost 2 bases, leaving 6 bases of the junction unmatched. Germline V gives CDR1 KGHSH, CDR2 LQKENI. There are 17 residues in the CDR3. This chain's CDR3 is CASSPVPGTSGSYEQYF. The CDR3 DNA sequence: TGTGCCAGCTCACCAGTACCCGGGACTAGCGGGAGCTACGAGCAGTACTTC.

This clonotype appeared many times. The chain joins TRBV28 to TRBJ2-5, with 10 bases matching TRBD1. J gave up 5 bases and V 4 bases, and 4 bases lay outside the gene matches. Germline V lookup: CDR1 MDHEN, CDR2 SYDVKM. This CDR3 comprises 14 residues. CDR3 sequence (DNA): TGTGCCAGCAGTTCGGGACAGGGGAGTGAGACCCAGTACTTC. It specifies CASSSGQGSETQYF.

The chain employs TRBV18 and TRBJ1-1; D not resolved. The CDR3 is made up of 14 amino acids. Germline values: CDR1 KGHSH, CDR2 LQKENI. Trimming pared 3 bases from V and 4 bases from J, leaving 12 bases between. The DNA of the CDR3 is TGTGCCAGCTCACCTGGGGTCGGTCGCACTGAAGCTTTCTTT. It encodes CASSPGVGRTEAFF.

At least ten counts were recorded for this clonotype. The chain combines TRBV6-1 with TRBJ1-2; 7 nucleotides agree with TRBD1. The CDR3 runs to 15 residues. V was clipped by 6 bases and J by 0 bases; unmatched bases: 7. The germline gives CDR1 MNHNS, CDR2 SASEGT. Here the CDR3 DNA reads TGTGCCAGCAGGCCCAGACAGGGTTCTAACTATGGCTACACCTTC. It codes for CASRPRQGSNYGYTF.

This clonotype was found many times. The chain carries TRBV2 and TRBJ2-2, with D perhaps TRBD1 (6 bases). Germline-derived CDR1 and CDR2 are SNHLY and FYNNEI. V was clipped by 5 bases and J by 10 bases, with 14 bases between them. The CDR3 extends over 13 amino acids. This CDR3 is CASSPGHPVELFF. The CDR3 DNA reads as TGTGCCAGCAGTCCGGGACATCCGGTGGAGCTGTTTTTT. Full variable domain (rest looked up from reference TRBV2 and TRBJ2-2): EPEVTQTPSHQVTQMGQEVILRCVPISNHLYFYWYRQILGQKVEFLVSFYNNEISEKSEIFDDQFSVERPDGSNFTLKIRSTKLEDSAMYFCASSPGHPVELFFGEGSRLTVL.

Regarding this clonotype: The conserved phenylalanine or tryptophan normally closing the CDR3 is absent here, so this likely arose from a read error. The V gene is TRBV11-1, the J gene TRBJ2-7; D possibly corresponds to TRBD1 (6 bases). V gave up 4 bases and J gave up 0 bases, with 10 bases separating them. Germline CDR1 and CDR2: SGHAT and FQDESV (reference sequence). The CDR3 loop spans 14 amino acids. The CDR3 DNA reads as TGTGCCAGCAGCTCCAGGGGCGACTCCTACGAGCAGTACCTC. Amino acids: CASSSRGDSYEQYL.

The chain uses TRBV1 and TRBJ2-1; the D call of TRBD1 is as the table states it, not checked on the DNA. TRBV1 is a pseudogene locus. The length of the CDR3 is 19 residues. The CDR3 reads CTSNKKESGPRSSYNEQFF. CDR3 sequence (DNA): TGCACCAGCAACAAGAAGGAAAGCGGGCCCCGGAGCTCCTACAATGAGCAGTTCTTC.

The V call is TRBV5-8, the J call TRBJ1-3; maybe TRBD1 (6 bases). Trimming cost V 3 bases and J 0 bases, with 16 bases left between them. CDR1 is SGHTS, CDR2 YDEGEE, per germline. CDR3 length: 17 residues. CDR3 DNA sequence: TGTGCCAGCAGCTCGACAGACAGGTCGATCTCTGGAAACACCATATATTTT. Translated, it gives CASSSTDRSISGNTIYF.

By frequency in the sample, this clonotype is medium-sized. The CDR3 DNA follows: TGCAGCGCCAGGGACAGGGGAGGGTCAGGCGAGCAGTACTTC. The encoded protein is CSARDRGGSGEQYF. The chain employs TRBV29-1 and TRBJ2-7; 10 bases align to TRBD1. V was clipped by 7 bases and J by 6 bases; unmatched bases: 12. CDR1 and CDR2 from the germline V gene are SQVTM and ANQGSEA. CDR3 length: 14 residues.

The rearrangement joins TRBV7-9 to TRBJ2-7; no reliable D call. Germline CDR1 is SEHNR and CDR2 is FQNEAQ (reference sequence). V shed 5 bases and J shed 9 bases, with 11 bases lying between them. The CDR3 has 11 amino acids. CDR3 region: CASSVLDTQYV. DNA for the CDR3: TGTGCCAGCAGCGTCTTAGATACGCAGTACGTC.

The chain is built from TRBV7-2 and TRBJ2-3, with TRBD2 as a possible D gene (6 bases). From germline, CDR1 is SGHTA and CDR2 FQGNSA. V gave up 2 bases and J gave up 6 bases, with 12 bases separating them. This CDR3 has 14 amino acids. The CDR3 here is CASSLFGLADTQYF. DNA of the CDR3: TGTGCCAGCAGCTTATTCGGGCTAGCGGATACGCAGTATTTT. The full variable domain, with the rest looked up from reference TRBV7-2 and TRBJ2-3, is GAGVSQSPSNKVTEKGKDVELRCDPISGHTALYWYRQSLGQGLEFLIYFQGNSAPDKSGLPSDRFSAERTGGSVSTLTIQRTQQEDSAVYLCASSLFGLADTQYFGPGTRLTVL.

In this sample, this clonotype turned up many times. The chain is built from TRBV6-5 and TRBJ2-5; 8 positions agree with TRBD1. This CDR3 region has 17 residues. Germline V lookup: CDR1 MNHEY, CDR2 SVGAGI. V was clipped by 7 bases and J by 5 bases; unmatched bases: 18. The CDR3 DNA sequence: TGTGCCAGCACCCTAATACAGGACAGGGTGGAGGACGAGACCCAGTACTTC. Translated: CASTLIQDRVEDETQYF.

This clonotype was recorded at least ten times. The rearrangement links TRBV6-2 or TRBV6-3 to TRBJ1-1; D is undetermined. The germline V and J ends were trimmed by 3 bases and 1 base, with 6 bases remaining between them. The CDR3 contains 13 residues. The germline V gene has CDR1 MNHEY and CDR2 SVGEGT. The CDR3 coding sequence is TGTGCCAGCAGTTATGTGGAGAACACTGAAGCTTTCTTT. Its protein is CASSYVENTEAFF.

The chain employs TRBV7-8 and TRBJ2-7, with TRBD2 matching 10 bases. The assigned J gene may be wrong: the sequence end matches TRBJ2-1 better. This CDR3 has 17 amino acids. Germline V lookup: CDR1 SGHVS, CDR2 FQNEAQ. CDR3 coding DNA: TGTGCCAGCAGCTTAGCCCCCAGCGGGGGGGCATCATACGTGCAGTTCTTC. This translates into CASSLAPSGGASYVQFF.

The V and J genes are TRBV20-1 and TRBJ2-7, with D perhaps matching TRBD1 (9 bases). The CDR3 length is 14 residues. CDR1 DFQATT and CDR2 SNEGSKA come from the germline V gene (reference sequence). Deletions cut 5 bases from V and 2 bases from J, with 16 bases between. This CDR3 is CSAFSGTGTYEQYF. CDR3 DNA sequence: TGCAGTGCTTTTAGCGGGACAGGGACCTACGAGCAGTACTTC.